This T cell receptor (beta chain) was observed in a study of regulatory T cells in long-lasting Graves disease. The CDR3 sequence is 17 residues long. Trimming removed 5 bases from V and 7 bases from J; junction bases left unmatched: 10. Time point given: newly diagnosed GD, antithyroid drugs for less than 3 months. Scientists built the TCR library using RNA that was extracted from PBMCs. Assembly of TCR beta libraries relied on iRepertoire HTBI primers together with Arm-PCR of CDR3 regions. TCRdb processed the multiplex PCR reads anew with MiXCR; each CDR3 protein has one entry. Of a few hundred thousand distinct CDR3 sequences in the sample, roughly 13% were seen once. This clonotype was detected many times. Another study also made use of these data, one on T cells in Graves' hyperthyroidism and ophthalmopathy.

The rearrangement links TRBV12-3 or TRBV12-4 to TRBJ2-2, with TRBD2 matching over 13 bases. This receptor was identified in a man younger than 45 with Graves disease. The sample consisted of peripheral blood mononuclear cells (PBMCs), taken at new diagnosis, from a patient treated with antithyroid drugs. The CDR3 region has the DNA TGTGCCAGCAGTCAAGTACTAGCGGGAGGGCCGGTCGGGGAGCTGTTTTTT. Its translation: CASSQVLAGGPVGELFF.